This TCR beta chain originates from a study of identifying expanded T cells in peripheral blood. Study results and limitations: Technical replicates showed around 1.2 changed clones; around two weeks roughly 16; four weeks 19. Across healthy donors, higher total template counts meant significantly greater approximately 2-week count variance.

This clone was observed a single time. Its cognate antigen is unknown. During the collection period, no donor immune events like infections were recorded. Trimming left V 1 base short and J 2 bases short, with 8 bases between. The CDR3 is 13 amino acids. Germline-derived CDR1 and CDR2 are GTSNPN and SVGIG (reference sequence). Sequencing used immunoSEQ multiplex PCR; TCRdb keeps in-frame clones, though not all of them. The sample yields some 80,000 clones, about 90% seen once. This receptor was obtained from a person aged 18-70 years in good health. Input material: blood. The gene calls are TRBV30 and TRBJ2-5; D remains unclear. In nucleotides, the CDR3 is TGTGCCTGGAGTGAGGGAACTCAAGAGACCCAGTACTTC. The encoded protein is CAWSEGTQETQYF.